Sequencing of this T cell receptor (beta chain) was carried out in a study of spatial heterogeneity in lung cancer. Study observations and caveats: For expanded intratumoral alpha and beta TCRs, counts tracked tumor mutation counts. Tracking of ubiquitous and regional nonsynonymous mutations by counts of ubiquitous and regional expanded TCRs, respectively, was seen.

Single TCR cDNA molecules each had their own unique molecular identifier. TCRdb re-derived calls from the 5' RACE reads in MiXCR, one entry per CDR3 protein. This table has 11,000 to 15,000 distinct CDR3 sequences, 4.7% appearing once. At least ten counts were recorded for this clonotype. Its antigen is undetermined. A library made for alpha chains picked up this beta chain off target, so its size means little. Looked up from germline, CDR1 is DFQATT and CDR2 is SNEGSKA (reference sequence). Between the trimmed V and J ends, which lost 3 bases and 11 bases, there was a span of 16 bases. CDR3 length: 12 residues. Specified time point: sample taken at primary tumor resection. Whole RNA obtained from tumor, nontumor lung or frozen PBMC underwent sequencing without sorting.

This TCR derives from a female donor with early-stage non-small cell lung cancer. The chain employs TRBV20-1 and TRBJ1-1; the D gene is possibly TRBD1 (6 bases). The sequencing used lung tumor tissue, collected at surgery. This CDR3 is CSASPLQGGAFF. The CDR3 DNA follows: TGCAGTGCTAGCCCGCTCCAAGGGGGGGCTTTCTTT.